A selection of T cell receptor beta chains follows, all from one sample in a study of regulatory T cells in long-lasting Graves disease. TCRdb independently ran MiXCR on the multiplex PCR reads; one entry per CDR3 protein. The sample records about 530,000 distinct CDR3 sequences, around 15% being singletons. Separately, the same data were catalogued under a study of T cells in Graves' hyperthyroidism and ophthalmopathy.

The sequenced sample was peripheral blood mononuclear cells (PBMCs), obtained at new diagnosis, from a patient treated with antithyroid drugs. The source of these receptors is a woman aged 40 to 65 with Graves disease. Each CDR3 is given with its conserved first and last residue. The D gene is left open where the match is weak. A row's size may be missing; if present it is once, few, many or a size class.

>TRBJ1-2|TRBV5-1|many|-
TGCGCCAGCAGCTTGGGGCAGGGATCGGACGGCTACACCTTC
CASSLGQGSDGYTF
>TRBJ2-7|TRBV6-1|many|-
TGTGCCAGCAGTGACAGCTGGGGGATCTACGAGCAGTACTTC
CASSDSWGIYEQYF
>TRBJ2-2|TRBV5-1|few|-
TGCGCCAGCAGTCCTTCGTCCGGGACGGAGGCCGGGGAGCTGTTTTTT
CASSPSSGTEAGELFF
>TRBJ2-7|TRBV3-1|-|TRBD1
TGTGCCAGCAGCCCGAGAGGGGGCCCTGAGCCTGACGAGCAGTACTTC
CASSPRGGPEPDEQYF
>TRBJ1-2|TRBV11-2|-|-
TGTGCCAGCAGCTCCGGGGTTGAGGGTATCTATGGCTACACCTTC
CASSSGVEGIYGYTF
>TRBJ2-2|TRBV11-3|few|-
TGTGCCAGCAGCTTTTGGGCCAGCCCGAACACCGGGGAGCTGTTTTTT
CASSFWASPNTGELFF
>TRBJ2-5|TRBV5-1|-|-
TGCGCCAGCAGCTCGTCCGAGCTCAGGGAGACCCAGTACTTC
CASSSSELRETQYF
>TRBJ1-2|TRBV30|many|-
TGTGCCTGGAGTGGCGGGCCGCTGAAGTATGGCTACACCTTC
CAWSGGPLKYGYTF
>TRBJ2-7|TRBV20-1|many|-
TGCAGTGCTTATGAATTTGGGGCGTCGGCGTACTACGAGCAGTACTTC
CSAYEFGASAYYEQYF
>TRBJ1-1|TRBV29-1|once|-
TGCAGCGTTGAAAGACGCATGAACACTGAAGCTTTCTTT
CSVERRMNTEAFF
>TRBJ2-3|TRBV18|many|-
TGTGCCAGCTCACCGGACAGCCAAGTAGATACGCAGTATTTT
CASSPDSQVDTQYF
>TRBJ2-7|TRBV18|many|-
TGTGCCAGCTCTCCGAGTCCTTCCGTCGAGCAGTACTTC
CASSPSPSVEQYF
>TRBJ1-2|TRBV6-2/TRBV6-3|-|TRBD1
TGTGCCAGCAGTTACGGGACAGGGGAGGGCTATGGCTACACCTTC
CASSYGTGEGYGYTF
>TRBJ1-2|TRBV3-1|-|TRBD1
TGTGCCAGCAGCCTCCGGGACAGGGGGCGAGGGGGCTACACCTTC
CASSLRDRGRGGYTF
>TRBJ2-2|TRBV5-1|many|TRBD1
TGCGCCAGCAGCTTAACCCAACAGGGGACCGGGGAGCTGTTTTTT
CASSLTQQGTGELFF
>TRBJ1-5|TRBV12-3/TRBV12-4|-|TRBD1
TGTGCCAGCAGTTTAAGGGACAGGGGGATTCAGCCCCAGCATTTT
CASSLRDRGIQPQHF
>TRBJ1-3|TRBV12-3/TRBV12-4|-|-
TGTGCCAGCAGTTTATACGGGCTAGCTTCTGGAAACACCATATATTTT
CASSLYGLASGNTIYF
>TRBJ2-1|TRBV5-1|many|-
TGCGCCAGCGGCCTAGCGTCTTCCTACAATGAGCAGTTCTTC
CASGLASSYNEQFF
>TRBJ2-1|TRBV28|few|-
TGTGCCAGCAGAGCCCCTCTAGGGAGTTCCTACAATGAGCAGTTCTTC
CASRAPLGSSYNEQFF
>TRBJ1-1|TRBV6-1|few|TRBD1
TGTGCCAGCAGTCGACAGGGCCTGGGCACTGAAGCTTTCTTT
CASSRQGLGTEAFF
>TRBJ1-5|TRBV5-5|-|-
TGTGCCAGCAGCCACGGGGACAACAATCAGCCCCAGCATTTT
CASSHGDNNQPQHF
>TRBJ2-5|TRBV18|few|TRBD1
TGTGCCAGCTCACCTCGGGACAGGGGGAAAGAGACCCAGTACTTC
CASSPRDRGKETQYF
>TRBJ1-2|TRBV3-1|many|TRBD1
TGTGCCAGCAGCCAATGGGACAGGGGGCTTGGCTACACCTTC
CASSQWDRGLGYTF
>TRBJ2-7|TRBV27|many|TRBD1
TGTGCCAGCAGCTTGGATAGGGGGCACGAGCAGTACTTC
CASSLDRGHEQYF
>TRBJ2-7|TRBV11-2|once|TRBD1
TGTGCCAGCAGCTTAGATTGGCGGGACAGGGGGGTTCACGAGCAGTACTTC
CASSLDWRDRGVHEQYF
>TRBJ1-1|TRBV4-1|many|-
TGCGCCAGCAGCCAAGACCGCTCGACAGGAGAGAACACTGAAGCTTTCTTT
CASSQDRSTGENTEAFF
>TRBJ2-1|TRBV7-2|-|-
TGTGCCAGCAGCTTAGAGTACGATAGCTCCTACAATGAGCAGTTCTTC
CASSLEYDSSYNEQFF
>TRBJ1-2|TRBV18|few|TRBD1
TGTGCCAGCTCATCGGGACAGGGTGGCTACACCTTC
CASSSGQGGYTF
>TRBJ2-7|TRBV6-9|many|-
TGTGCCAGCAGTTATCAGACAGGGAGGTTAGACGAGCAGTACTTC
CASSYQTGRLDEQYF
>TRBJ2-3|TRBV4-1|many|TRBD2
TGCGCCAGCAGCCCGGACCTTGGGGGACTAGCGACGCAGTATTTT
CASSPDLGGLATQYF
>TRBJ1-1|TRBV30|many|-
TGTGCCTGGAGTAGTGAAGGGGGCACTGAAGCTTTCTTT
CAWSSEGGTEAFF
>TRBJ2-1|TRBV2|many|-
TGTGCCAGCAGTGGTGATACAGGGCTTGAGCAGTTCTTC
CASSGDTGLEQFF
>TRBJ2-7|TRBV7-9|-|TRBD1
TGTGCCAGCAGCTTAGCCGGGACAGGGCCCTACGAGCAGTACTTC
CASSLAGTGPYEQYF
>TRBJ2-7|TRBV28|-|-
TGTGCCAGCAGTTCGCAGAGCGAGCAGTACTTC
CASSSQSEQYF
>TRBJ1-1|TRBV4-2|-|TRBD1
TGTGCCAGCAGCCAAGAGTGGACAGGGGGACGGGACACTGAAGCTTTCTTT
CASSQEWTGGRDTEAFF
>TRBJ2-7|TRBV19|-|TRBD1
TGTGCCAGTAGTATCTCTTGGGCGGGACAGGGGGCAAGTCGGCAGTACTTC
CASSISWAGQGASRQYF
>TRBJ1-5|TRBV19|few|-
TGTGCCAGTAGTCAAGTCTGGGGGGCTGAGAGCAATCAGCCCCAGCATTTT
CASSQVWGAESNQPQHF
>TRBJ2-7|TRBV13|few|-
TGTGCCAGCAGCGTCGACGGGGCCTACGAGCAGTACTTC
CASSVDGAYEQYF
>TRBJ1-2|TRBV3-1|many|-
TGTGCCAGCAGCCAACGTCCAGCCGGCTACACCTTC
CASSQRPAGYTF
>TRBJ1-3|TRBV6-2/TRBV6-3|few|-
TGTGCCAGCAGTTCGACAGATAACTCTGGAAACACCATATATTTT
CASSSTDNSGNTIYF
>TRBJ1-4|TRBV19|-|-
TGTGCCAGTAGTATGAGACAGATGAATGAAAAACTGTTTTTT
CASSMRQMNEKLFF
>TRBJ1-2|TRBV29-1|few|TRBD1
TGCAGCGCCCAGGGGGTGTCTAACTATGGCTACACCTTC
CSAQGVSNYGYTF
>TRBJ1-6|TRBV2|few|TRBD1
TGTGCCAGCGAGGGACAGGGGGAATCCTATAATTCACCCCTCCACTTT
CASEGQGESYNSPLHF
>TRBJ1-4|TRBV7-9|few|TRBD1
TGTGCCAGCAGCTTGGGACAGGGAAGGTCTGAAAAACTGTTTTTT
CASSLGQGRSEKLFF
>TRBJ2-1|TRBV4-1|-|TRBD2
TGCGCCAGCAGCCAAGAGGCGGGGGGGTTTTACAATGAGCAGTTCTTC
CASSQEAGGFYNEQFF